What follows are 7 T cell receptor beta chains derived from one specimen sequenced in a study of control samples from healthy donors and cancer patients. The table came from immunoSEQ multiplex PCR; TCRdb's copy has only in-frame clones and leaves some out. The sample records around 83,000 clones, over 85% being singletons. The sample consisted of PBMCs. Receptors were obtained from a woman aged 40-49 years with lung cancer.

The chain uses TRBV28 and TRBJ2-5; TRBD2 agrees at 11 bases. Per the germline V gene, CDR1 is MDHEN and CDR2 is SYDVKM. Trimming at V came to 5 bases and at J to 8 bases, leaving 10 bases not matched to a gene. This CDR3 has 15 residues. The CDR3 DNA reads TGTGCCAGCAGTCCGGGTGGGACTAGCGGTTTTACCCAGTACTTC. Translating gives CASSPGGTSGFTQYF. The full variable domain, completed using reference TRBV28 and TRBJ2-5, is DVKVTQSSRYLVKRTGEKVFLECVQDMDHENMFWYRQDPGLGLRLIYFSYDVKMKEKGDIPEGYSVSREKKERFSLILESASTNQTSMYLCASSPGGTSGFTQYFGPGTRLLVL.

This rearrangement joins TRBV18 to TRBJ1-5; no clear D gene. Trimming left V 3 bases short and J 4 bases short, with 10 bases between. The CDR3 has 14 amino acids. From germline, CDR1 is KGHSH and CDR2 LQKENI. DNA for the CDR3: TGTGCCAGCTCACCCTACCGAGGGAATCAGCCCCAGCATTTT. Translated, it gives CASSPYRGNQPQHF.

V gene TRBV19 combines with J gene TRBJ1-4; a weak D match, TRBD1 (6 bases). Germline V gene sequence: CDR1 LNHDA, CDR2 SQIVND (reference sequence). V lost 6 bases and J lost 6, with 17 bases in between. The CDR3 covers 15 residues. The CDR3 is CASRRGGAFDEKLFF. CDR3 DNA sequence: TGTGCCAGTAGGAGAGGGGGGGCCTTTGATGAAAAACTGTTTTTT.

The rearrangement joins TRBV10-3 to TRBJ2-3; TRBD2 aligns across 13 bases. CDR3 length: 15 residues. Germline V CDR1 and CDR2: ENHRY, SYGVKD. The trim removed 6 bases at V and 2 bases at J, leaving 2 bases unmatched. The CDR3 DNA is TGTGCCATCAGACTAGCGGGGGGGCCCACAGATACGCAGTATTTT. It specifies CAIRLAGGPTDTQYF.

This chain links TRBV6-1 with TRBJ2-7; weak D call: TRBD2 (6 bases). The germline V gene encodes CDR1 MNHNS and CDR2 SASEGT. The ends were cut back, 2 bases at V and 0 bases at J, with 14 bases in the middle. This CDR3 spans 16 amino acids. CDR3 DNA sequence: TGTGCCAGCAGTGAACGAGGAGGGACGCCCTCCTACGAGCAGTACTTC. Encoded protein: CASSERGGTPSYEQYF.

The CDR3 nucleotides are TGTGCCAGCTCTCCTGGGAGTACTAACTATGGCTACACCTTC. Its translation is CASSPGSTNYGYTF. The gene calls are TRBV6-5 and TRBJ1-2; D unclear. Trimming took off 8 bases at V and 0 bases at J, with 13 bases between the two ends. CDR3 size: 14 residues. Germline-derived CDR1 and CDR2 are MNHEY and SVGAGI.

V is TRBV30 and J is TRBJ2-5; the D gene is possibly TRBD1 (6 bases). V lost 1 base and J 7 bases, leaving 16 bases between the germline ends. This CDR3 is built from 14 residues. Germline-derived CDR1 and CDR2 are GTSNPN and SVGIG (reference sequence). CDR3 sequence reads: CAWSDRNREWTQYF. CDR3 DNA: TGTGCCTGGAGTGACCGAAACAGGGAATGGACCCAGTACTTC.